This passage covers 18 T cell receptor beta chains from one sample sequenced in a study of blood T cell repertoires in COVID-19. TCRdb's copy holds only in-frame clones and misses some; the assay was immunoSEQ multiplex PCR. The repertoire holds roughly 340,000 clones, 85% to 90% seen once, with roughly 1% in the top ten. The specimen sequenced was PBMCs or T cells enriched from blood (not recorded which). All receptors derive from a man aged 18 to 29 who had recovered from COVID-19.

V usage is TRBV6-1 and J usage is TRBJ2-3, with D perhaps matching TRBD2 (6 bases). The CDR3 is 17 residues long. CDR1 MNHNS and CDR2 SASEGT come from the germline V gene. V was pared by 2 bases and J by 0 bases, with 15 bases between. CDR3 amino acids: CASSEYGGGSSTDTQYF. In nucleotides, the CDR3 is TGTGCCAGCAGTGAATACGGGGGAGGTTCTAGCACAGATACGCAGTATTTT.

The chain carries TRBV6-1 and TRBJ1-6, with D tentatively TRBD1 (5 bases). From germline, CDR1 is MNHNS and CDR2 SASEGT. There are 16 residues in the CDR3. V was trimmed by 3 bases and J by 6 bases, leaving 15 bases between them. The CDR3 loop is CASSDLGQGGNSPLHF. The CDR3 DNA reads TGTGCCAGCAGTGACCTAGGGCAGGGCGGTAATTCACCCCTCCACTTT.

The chain links TRBV19 to TRBJ1-5, with 12 nucleotides matching TRBD1. Looked up from germline, CDR1 is LNHDA and CDR2 is SQIVND (reference sequence). CDR3 size: 17 residues. V was pared by 7 bases and J by 4 bases, with 11 bases of the junction left unmatched. DNA of the CDR3: TGTGCCAGTACTCACCGGGACAGGGGGCTCGTTAATCAGCCCCAGCATTTT. As protein: CASTHRDRGLVNQPQHF.

The count of this clone is one. This chain links TRBV19 with TRBJ2-5; perhaps TRBD2 as D (6 bases). In germline, CDR1 is LNHDA, CDR2 SQIVND (reference sequence). V dropped 5 bases and J dropped 4 bases, with 17 bases sitting between them. The CDR3 contains 15 residues. The CDR3 region is CASSALRGRVETQYF. The CDR3 region has the DNA TGTGCCAGTAGTGCCCTCCGGGGGAGAGTAGAGACCCAGTACTTC. The full variable domain, in which reference TRBV19 and TRBJ2-5 provide the parts outside the CDR3, is DGGITQSPKYLFRKEGQNVTLSCEQNLNHDAMYWYRQDPGQGLRLIYYSQIVNDFQKGDIAEGYSVSREKKESFPLTVTSAQKNPTAFYLCASSALRGRVETQYFGPGTRLLVL.

The CDR3 reads CASSFGPYEQYF. CDR3 sequence (DNA): TGTGCCAGCAGTTTTGGGCCCTACGAGCAGTACTTC. V usage is TRBV12-3 or TRBV12-4 and J usage is TRBJ2-7; no clear D gene. The CDR3 is 12 residues long. Trimming took 3 bases from V and 2 from J, leaving 5 bases between them.

This clone appeared once. This chain joins TRBV5-4 and TRBJ2-2; D is unclear. Germline CDR1 SGHNT, CDR2 YYREEE (reference sequence). The CDR3 totals 14 residues. V lost 0 bases, J lost 4 bases, and 7 bases lay in between. CDR3 nucleotides: TGTGCCAGCAGCTTGGGGATAGCCACCGGGGAGCTGTTTTTT. Protein product: CASSLGIATGELFF. Full variable domain (outside the CDR3, taken from reference TRBV5-4 and TRBJ2-2): ETGVTQSPTHLIKTRGQQVTLRCSSQSGHNTVSWYQQALGQGPQFIFQYYREEENGRGNFPPRFSGLQFPNYSSELNVNALELDDSALYLCASSLGIATGELFFGEGSRLTVL.

V usage is TRBV3-1 (or the pseudogene TRBV3-2) and J usage is TRBJ2-2; 12 nucleotides match TRBD2. This CDR3 has 17 residues. The J segment lost 2 bases and the V segment lost 2 bases, leaving 3 bases of the junction unmatched. Per germline, CDR1 LGHDT and CDR2 YNNKEL (reference sequence). Here the CDR3 reads CASSQTSGRINTGELFF. CDR3 in DNA: TGTGCCAGCAGCCAAACTAGCGGGAGGATAAACACCGGGGAGCTGTTTTTT.

The chain links TRBV11-3 to TRBJ1-1; possibly TRBD1 for D (5 bases). The CDR3 extends over 13 amino acids. V was shortened by 7 bases and J by 2 bases, with 11 bases between the two germline ends. Germline CDR1 and CDR2: SGHNT and YENEEA. As DNA, the CDR3 is TGTGCCAGCATCACTCAGGGTAACACTGAAGCTTTCTTT. It specifies CASITQGNTEAFF.

This chain uses TRBV7-6 with TRBJ2-5, with 9 bases fitting TRBD2. V was pared by 5 bases and J by 5 bases, with 12 bases of the junction left unmatched. The CDR3 runs to 16 residues. CDR1 is SGHVS and CDR2 is FNYEAQ in the germline V gene. Written as DNA, the CDR3 is TGTGCCAGCAGCCCGGAAGGTAGCGGGAGTTTGGAGACCCAGTACTTC. Translating gives CASSPEGSGSLETQYF.

V usage is TRBV5-5 and J usage is TRBJ2-7; D perhaps matches TRBD2 (6 bases). Germline assignment: CDR1 SGHKS and CDR2 YYEKEE (reference sequence). Trimming shortened V by 4 bases and J by 0 bases, and 11 bases separated the two germline ends. This CDR3 spans 14 amino acids. In nucleotides, the CDR3 is TGTGCCAGCAGCCTTCGGACTAACTCCTACGAGCAGTACTTC. Protein product: CASSLRTNSYEQYF. The full variable domain, rest sourced from reference TRBV5-5 and TRBJ2-7, is DAGVTQSPTHLIKTRGQQVTLRCSPISGHKSVSWYQQVLGQGPQFIFQYYEKEERGRGNFPDRFSARQFPNYSSELNVNALLLGDSALYLCASSLRTNSYEQYFGPGTRLTVT.

The J gene is TRBJ2-1, the V gene TRBV3-1 (or the pseudogene TRBV3-2), with a tentative D call TRBD2 (6 bases). Germline values: CDR1 LGHDT, CDR2 YNNKEL (reference sequence). V lost 0 bases and J lost 3, with 9 bases in between. The CDR3 has 15 amino acids. The CDR3 sequence is CASSQEGLLYNEQFF. DNA of the CDR3: TGTGCCAGCAGCCAAGAGGGACTCCTCTACAATGAGCAGTTCTTC.

The rearrangement uses TRBV27 and TRBJ1-1; D is unclear. Germline values: CDR1 MNHEY, CDR2 SMNVEV (reference sequence). This CDR3 contains 14 residues. V was pared by 3 bases and J by 1 base, with 9 bases between. CDR3 in amino acids: CASSFVGRNTEAFF. The CDR3 bases are TGTGCCAGCAGTTTCGTCGGGAGGAACACTGAAGCTTTCTTT.

The rearrangement joins TRBV29-1 to TRBJ2-5; TRBD1 matches 11 bases. This CDR3 is 15 amino acids long. Losses at the gene ends were 4 bases for V and 5 bases for J; bases not matched to a gene: 9. Germline V gene lookup returns CDR1 SQVTM and CDR2 ANQGSEA. The CDR3, as DNA: TGCAGCGTTGTTGGACAGGGGGCAGCGAGGGAGACCCAGTACTTC. It codes for CSVVGQGAARETQYF.

CDR3 nucleotide sequence: TGTGCCAGCAGCTTAAACGGAGCGGGAGTTCCCCCAGATACGCAGTATTTT. It is translated as CASSLNGAGVPPDTQYF. This rearrangement joins TRBV7-3 to TRBJ2-3; 8 bases agree with TRBD2. After removal of 1 base from V and 4 bases from J, the junction contained 10 bases not matched to a gene. This CDR3 spans 17 amino acids. CDR1 SGHTA and CDR2 FQGTGA come from the germline V gene.

The V call is TRBV6-4, the J call TRBJ2-3, with TRBD1 matching 9 bases. The V and J ends lost 3 bases and 2 bases, in that order; junction bases with no gene match: 3. CDR1 and CDR2 (germline): MRHNA, SNTAGT. This CDR3 is built from 15 residues. CDR3 amino acids: CASSEGTGPTDTQYF. CDR3 nucleotides: TGTGCCAGCAGTGAAGGGACAGGGCCCACAGATACGCAGTATTTT.

The V and J genes are TRBV7-3 and TRBJ2-3; 10 bases match TRBD2. Trimming took 4 bases from V and 0 from J; bases not matched to a gene: 4. Germline assignment: CDR1 SGHTA and CDR2 FQGTGA. The length of the CDR3 is 16 residues. CDR3 residues: CASSYLAGASTDTQYF. CDR3 DNA: TGTGCCAGCAGCTATCTAGCGGGAGCTAGCACAGATACGCAGTATTTT. The entire variable domain, with the rest obtained from reference TRBV7-3 and TRBJ2-3, is as follows: GAGVSQTPSNKVTEKGKYVELRCDPISGHTALYWYRQSLGQGPEFLIYFQGTGAADDSGLPNDRFFAVRPEGSVSTLKIQRTERGDSAVYLCASSYLAGASTDTQYFGPGTRLTVL.

The chain couples TRBV24-1 to TRBJ2-1; weak D call: TRBD2 (5 bases). This CDR3 region has 14 residues. Trimming removed 4 bases at V and 8 bases at J, with 14 bases between. Germline V gene lookup returns CDR1 KGHDR and CDR2 SFDVKD. The CDR3 nucleotides read TGTGCCACCAGTGACACAAACGGGAAGGATGAGCAGTTCTTC. This gives the protein CATSDTNGKDEQFF.

The chain carries TRBV9 and TRBJ2-2, with TRBD1 as a possible D gene (6 bases). Germline lookup yields CDR1 SGDLS and CDR2 YYNGEE. Deletions cut 0 bases from V and 0 bases from J, with 15 bases between. This CDR3 region has 18 residues. The CDR3, as DNA: TGTGCCAGCAGCGTAGCCCCCGTCGGGACAACGAACACCGGGGAGCTGTTTTTT. This encodes CASSVAPVGTTNTGELFF.